This paragraph reports one TCR beta chain. The germline V and J ends were trimmed by 4 bases and 0 bases, with 15 bases remaining between them. Germline V lookup: CDR1 MGHDK, CDR2 SYGVNS. The CDR3 totals 17 residues. The data belong to a study of blood T cell repertoires in COVID-19. As for the study in general: COVID-19 samples from acute and convalescent phases originated in the United States, Italy and Spain. Sources were T cells, B-cell-depleted T cells, or PBMCs; the material itself was cDNA or gDNA.

Measured with immunoSEQ multiplex PCR; TCRdb has only the in-frame clones, and not every one. The sample contains about 150,000 clones, over 65% of which appear only once. Across 24 US areas, participants ranged in age from roughly 18 to 95 years. The sequence was collected from a woman aged 50 to 65 who had recovered from COVID-19. This chain joins TRBV25-1 and TRBJ2-2; D is ambiguous. What was sequenced was PBMCs or T cells enriched from blood (not recorded which). The CDR3 coding sequence is TGTGCCAGCAGTGGGCGAGGCCGGTTCGCGAACACCGGGGAGCTGTTTTTT. Its translation: CASSGRGRFANTGELFF.